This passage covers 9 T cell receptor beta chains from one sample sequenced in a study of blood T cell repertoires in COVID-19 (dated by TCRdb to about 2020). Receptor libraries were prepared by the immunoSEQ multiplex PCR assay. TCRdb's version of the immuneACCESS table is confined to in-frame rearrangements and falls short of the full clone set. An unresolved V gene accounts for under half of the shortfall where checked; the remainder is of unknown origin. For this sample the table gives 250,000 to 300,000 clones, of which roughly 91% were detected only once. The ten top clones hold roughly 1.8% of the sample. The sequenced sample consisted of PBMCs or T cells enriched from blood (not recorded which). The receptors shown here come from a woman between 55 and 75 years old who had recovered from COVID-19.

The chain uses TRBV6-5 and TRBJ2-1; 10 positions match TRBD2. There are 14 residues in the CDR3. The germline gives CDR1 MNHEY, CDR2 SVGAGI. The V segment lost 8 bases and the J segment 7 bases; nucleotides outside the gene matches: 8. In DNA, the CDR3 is TGTGCCAGCGGGTCAGCGGGAGGGCCGAATGAGCAGTTCTTC. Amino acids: CASGSAGGPNEQFF.

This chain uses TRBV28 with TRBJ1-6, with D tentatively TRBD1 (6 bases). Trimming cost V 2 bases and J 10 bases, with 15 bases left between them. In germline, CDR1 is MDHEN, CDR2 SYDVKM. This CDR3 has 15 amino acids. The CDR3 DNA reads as TGTGCCAGCAGTTTACCAGGGGATACGGACTCACCCCTCCACTTT. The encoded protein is CASSLPGDTDSPLHF.

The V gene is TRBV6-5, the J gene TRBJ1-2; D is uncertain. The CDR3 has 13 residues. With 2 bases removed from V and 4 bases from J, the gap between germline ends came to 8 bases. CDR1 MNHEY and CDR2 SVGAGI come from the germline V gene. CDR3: CASSYAGIYGYTF. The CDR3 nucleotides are TGTGCCAGCAGTTACGCGGGTATCTATGGCTACACCTTC.

CDR3 bases: TGTGCCAGCAGTTCATGGGGGGGAGAAAAACTGTTTTTT. Residues: CASSSWGGEKLFF. This chain links TRBV27 with TRBJ1-4; tentative D call: TRBD1 (5 bases). This CDR3 is 13 amino acids long. V lost 4 bases, J lost 8 bases, and 11 bases lay in between. Germline V gene sequence: CDR1 MNHEY, CDR2 SMNVEV (reference sequence).

The CDR3 protein is CASSIGGAYTGELFF. The CDR3 DNA reads as TGTGCCAGTAGTATCGGGGGGGCCTACACCGGGGAGCTGTTTTTT. This sequence joins TRBV19 and TRBJ2-2; 8 nucleotides line up with TRBD2. This CDR3 contains 15 residues. CDR1 and CDR2 from the germline V gene are LNHDA and SQIVND (reference sequence). Trimming at V came to 3 bases and at J to 3 bases, leaving 3 bases not matched to a gene.

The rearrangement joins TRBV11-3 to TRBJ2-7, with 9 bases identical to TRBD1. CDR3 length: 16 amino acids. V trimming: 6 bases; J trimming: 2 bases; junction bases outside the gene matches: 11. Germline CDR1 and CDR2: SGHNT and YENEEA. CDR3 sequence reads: CASSPQTGQGTYEQYF. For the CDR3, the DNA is TGTGCCAGCAGTCCCCAAACGGGACAGGGCACCTACGAGCAGTACTTC.

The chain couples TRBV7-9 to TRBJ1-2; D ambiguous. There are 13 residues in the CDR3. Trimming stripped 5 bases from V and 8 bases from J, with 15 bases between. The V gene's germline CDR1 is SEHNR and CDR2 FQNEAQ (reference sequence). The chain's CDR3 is CASSELGEPGYTF. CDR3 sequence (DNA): TGTGCCAGCAGCGAACTTGGGGAGCCGGGCTACACCTTC.

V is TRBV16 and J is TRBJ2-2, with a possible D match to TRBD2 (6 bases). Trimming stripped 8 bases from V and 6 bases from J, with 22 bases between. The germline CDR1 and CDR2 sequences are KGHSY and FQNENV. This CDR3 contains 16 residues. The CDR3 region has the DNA TGTGCCAGCGGAAAGGGGACTCCTGGTCGTGCCGGGGAGCTGTTTTTT. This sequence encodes CASGKGTPGRAGELFF.

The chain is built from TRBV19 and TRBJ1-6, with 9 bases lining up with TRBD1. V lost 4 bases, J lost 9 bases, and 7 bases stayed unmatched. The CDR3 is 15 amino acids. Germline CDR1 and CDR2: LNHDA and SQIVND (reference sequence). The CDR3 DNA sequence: TGTGCCAGTAGTACTACCGGGACAGGGAGTTCACCCCTCCACTTT. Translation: CASSTTGTGSSPLHF. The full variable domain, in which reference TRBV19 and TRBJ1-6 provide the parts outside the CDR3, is DGGITQSPKYLFRKEGQNVTLSCEQNLNHDAMYWYRQDPGQGLRLIYYSQIVNDFQKGDIAEGYSVSREKKESFPLTVTSAQKNPTAFYLCASSTTGTGSSPLHFGNGTRLTVT.